This T cell receptor beta chain was recorded in a study of post-analysis software for immune sequencing data. The overall study: Clinical courses comprised relapsing-remitting, secondary progressive and progressive-relapsing multiple sclerosis. General study findings and limits: Strong same-batch co-clustering of samples appeared with F measure clustering. With TRBV5-6, TRBV5-1 and TRBV20-1 included, 4 to 6 TRBV segments were more frequent in patients than in controls. Controls showed significantly higher normalized Chao1 diversity than did multiple sclerosis patients.

Carried by the TCR beta cDNA libraries were unique molecular identifiers. A population of about 0.9 to 10 million T cells gave rise to approximately 500,000 cDNA molecules. Each CDR3 protein is one row after TCRdb ran MiXCR on the PCR reads. Among roughly 800,000 distinct CDR3 sequences listed, roughly 50% were seen once. V was clipped by 4 bases and J by 12 bases, with 31 bases between them. This CDR3 contains 17 residues. Germline assignment: CDR1 DFQATT and CDR2 SNEGSKA (reference sequence). Concerning this clonotype itself: As yet, its antigen is unknown.

The TCR originated in a girl under 18 with multiple sclerosis. The rearrangement links TRBV20-1 to TRBJ2-1; tentatively, D is TRBD1 (5 bases). The sequencing input was blood. This chain's CDR3 is CSAKDRIALGPRVVQFF. In nucleotides, the CDR3 is TGCAGTGCTAAAGATAGGATAGCCCTGGGGCCCCGGGTCGTGCAGTTCTTC.